These T cell receptor beta chains were read from a single sample in a study of vaccination effects on CD4 cells after COVID-19. No cognate antigen is known for these TCRs. Repertoires were generated with immunoSEQ multiplex PCR, while TCRdb's copy carries only in-frame clones and drops some. The sample has about 66,000 clones; 76% are singletons. Specimen: CD4+ T cells from PBMCs cultured with HCoV-OC43 spike peptides, collected after COVID-19 vaccination. The receptor source for this set is a human donor who received a COVID-19 vaccine. Both conserved end residues are part of each CDR3. A D gene is named only where the DNA matches it firmly. Part of the rows lack a size; the others show once, few, many or a class for expanded clones.

. | TRBJ2-5 | . | TRBV6-2/TRBV6-3 | CASSYTGIQETQYF | TGTGCCAGCAGTTATACAGGGATCCAAGAGACCCAGTACTTC
TRBD1 | TRBJ1-5 | . | TRBV5-1 | CASRLDRDQPQHF | TGCGCCAGCAGGCTAGACAGGGATCAGCCCCAGCATTTT
. | TRBJ1-1 | once | TRBV7-2 | CASSLEGTTLNTEAFF | TGTGCCAGCAGCTTAGAGGGGACAACCCTGAACACTGAAGCTTTCTTT
. | TRBJ1-6 | . | TRBV30 | CAWSTGTISSYNSPLHF | TGTGCCTGGAGTACCGGGACAATAAGCTCCTATAATTCACCCCTCCACTTT
TRBD1 | TRBJ1-1 | . | TRBV9 | CASSGGQGGTEAFF | TGTGCCAGCAGCGGAGGACAGGGGGGAACTGAAGCTTTCTTT
TRBD1 | TRBJ1-6 | . | TRBV7-2 | CASSVRDSTYSPLHF | TGTGCCAGCAGCGTCCGGGACAGTACTTATTCACCCCTCCACTTT
TRBD1 | TRBJ1-5 | . | TRBV28 | CASTGQLSNQPQHF | TGTGCCAGCACGGGACAGCTAAGCAATCAGCCCCAGCATTTT
. | TRBJ2-5 | . | TRBV6-4 | CASSVSMAGHETQYF | TGTGCCAGCAGTGTTTCGATGGCGGGGCACGAGACCCAGTACTTC
. | TRBJ1-2 | . | TRBV3-1/TRBV3-2 | CASSPRAVRGDYTF | TGTGCCAGCAGCCCACGGGCAGTGCGGGGGGATTACACCTTC
. | TRBJ2-1 | few | TRBV28 | CASETPANNEQFF | TGTGCCAGCGAGACCCCGGCGAACAATGAGCAGTTCTTC
. | TRBJ1-6 | few | TRBV28 | CASSSDWARGHF | TGTGCCAGCAGCTCCGATTGGGCCCGTGGTCACTTT
. | TRBJ1-2 | . | TRBV7-9 | CASSKSSDGYTF | TGTGCCAGCAGCAAATCGAGTGATGGCTACACCTTC
. | TRBJ1-1 | once | TRBV18 | CASSPSSENTEAFF | TGTGCCAGCTCACCCTCCAGCGAAAACACTGAAGCTTTCTTT